The clone carrying this T cell receptor beta chain was counted at least ten times. Its target is not known. CDR1 SGHTA and CDR2 FQGNSA come from the germline V gene. The length of the CDR3 is 15 residues. Trimming at V came to 1 base and at J to 4 bases, leaving 6 bases not matched to a gene. This entry is derived from a study of Graves' ophthalmopathy and Graves' hyperthyroidism. The overall study: Stable hyperthyroidism denotes an absence of ophthalmopathy throughout 18 months of follow-up.

Study outcomes and limitations: Researchers report that a 13-signature model separated ophthalmopathy from stable hyperthyroidism, posting around 90% sensitivity and 75% to 84% specificity.

TCR beta CDR3 amplification used RNA transcripts. RT-PCR was first run with HTBI primers, then multiplex PCR in a second round. MiXCR, applied by TCRdb to the multiplex PCR reads, yields one record per CDR3 protein. The table lists over a million distinct CDR3 sequences, about 35% of them singletons. The authors diagnosed from clinical symptoms, serum thyroxine, TRAb, thyroid ultrasound and orbital computed tomography. The source material was peripheral blood or thyroid tissue (not recorded which). The receptor was isolated from an adult man with Graves' hyperthyroidism. The chain employs TRBV7-2 and TRBJ2-7, with 8 positions matching TRBD1. As DNA, the CDR3 is TGTGCCAGCAGCTTAGAGTCAGGGGGCTCGTACGAGCAGTACTTC. Its protein product is CASSLESGGSYEQYF.